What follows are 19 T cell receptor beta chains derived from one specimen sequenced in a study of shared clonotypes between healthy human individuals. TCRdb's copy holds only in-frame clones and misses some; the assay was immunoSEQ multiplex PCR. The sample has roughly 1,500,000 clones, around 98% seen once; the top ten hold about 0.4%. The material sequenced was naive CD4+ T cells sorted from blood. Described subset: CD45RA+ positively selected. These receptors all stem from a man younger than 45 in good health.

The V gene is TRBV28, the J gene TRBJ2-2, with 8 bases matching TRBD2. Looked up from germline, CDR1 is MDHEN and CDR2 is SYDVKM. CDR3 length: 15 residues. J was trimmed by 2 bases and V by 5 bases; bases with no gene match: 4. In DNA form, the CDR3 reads TGTGCCAGCAGTCGCGGGAGGCCCAACACCGGGGAGCTGTTTTTT. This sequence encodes CASSRGRPNTGELFF.

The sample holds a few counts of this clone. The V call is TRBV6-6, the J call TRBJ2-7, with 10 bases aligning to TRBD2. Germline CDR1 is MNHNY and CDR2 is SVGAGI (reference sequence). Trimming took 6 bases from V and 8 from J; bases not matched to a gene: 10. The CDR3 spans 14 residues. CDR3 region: CASSGTSVNRKQYF. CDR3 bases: TGTGCCAGCAGCGGGACTAGCGTAAACCGGAAGCAGTACTTC.

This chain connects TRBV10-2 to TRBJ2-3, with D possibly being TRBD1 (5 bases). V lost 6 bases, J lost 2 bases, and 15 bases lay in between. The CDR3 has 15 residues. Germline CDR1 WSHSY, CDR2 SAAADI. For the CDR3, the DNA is TGCGCCAGCAGATTCAGGGCGCCGAACACAGATACGCAGTATTTT. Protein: CASRFRAPNTDTQYF.

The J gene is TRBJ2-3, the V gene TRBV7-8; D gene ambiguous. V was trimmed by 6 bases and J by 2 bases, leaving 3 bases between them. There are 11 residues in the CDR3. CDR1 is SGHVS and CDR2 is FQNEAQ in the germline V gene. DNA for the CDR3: TGTGCCAGCAGACTCACAGATACGCAGTATTTT. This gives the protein CASRLTDTQYF.

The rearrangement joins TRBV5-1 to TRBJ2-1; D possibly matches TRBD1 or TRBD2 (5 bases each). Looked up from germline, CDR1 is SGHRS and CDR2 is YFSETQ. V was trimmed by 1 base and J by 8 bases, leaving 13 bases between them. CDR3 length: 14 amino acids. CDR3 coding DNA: TGCGCCAGCAGCTTGACGGCAGGGAGCGATGAGCAGTTCTTC. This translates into CASSLTAGSDEQFF.

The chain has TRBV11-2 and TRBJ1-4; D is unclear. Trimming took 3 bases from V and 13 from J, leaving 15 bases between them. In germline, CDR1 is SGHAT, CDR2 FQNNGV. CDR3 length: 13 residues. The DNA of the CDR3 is TGTGCCAGCAGCTTGCGACCCTACAACGGACTGTTTTTT. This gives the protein CASSLRPYNGLFF.

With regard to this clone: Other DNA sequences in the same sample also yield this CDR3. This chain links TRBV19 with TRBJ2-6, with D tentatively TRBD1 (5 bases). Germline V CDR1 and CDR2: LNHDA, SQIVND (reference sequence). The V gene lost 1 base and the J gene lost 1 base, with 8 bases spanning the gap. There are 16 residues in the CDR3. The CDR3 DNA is TGTGCCAGTAGTATAGGAAAGGGGTCTGGGGCCAACGTCCTGACTTTC. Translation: CASSIGKGSGANVLTF.

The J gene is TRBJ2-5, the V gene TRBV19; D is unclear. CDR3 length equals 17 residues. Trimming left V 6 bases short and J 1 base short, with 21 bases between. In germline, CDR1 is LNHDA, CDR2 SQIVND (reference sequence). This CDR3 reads CASSNRGFRKSQETQYF. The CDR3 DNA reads TGTGCCAGTAGCAATAGAGGTTTTCGGAAGTCCCAAGAGACCCAGTACTTC.

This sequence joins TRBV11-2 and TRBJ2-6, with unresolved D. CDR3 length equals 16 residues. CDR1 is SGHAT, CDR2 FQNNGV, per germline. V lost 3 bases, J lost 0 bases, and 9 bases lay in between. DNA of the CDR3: TGTGCCAGCAGCTTCCGGCGGCCCTCTGGGGCCAACGTCCTGACTTTC. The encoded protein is CASSFRRPSGANVLTF.

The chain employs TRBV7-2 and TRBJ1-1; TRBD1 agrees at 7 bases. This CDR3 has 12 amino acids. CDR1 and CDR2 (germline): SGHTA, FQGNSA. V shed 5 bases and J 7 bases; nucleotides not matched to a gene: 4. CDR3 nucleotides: TGTGCCAGCAGCAAAGGACAGGTTGAAGCTTTCTTT. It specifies CASSKGQVEAFF.

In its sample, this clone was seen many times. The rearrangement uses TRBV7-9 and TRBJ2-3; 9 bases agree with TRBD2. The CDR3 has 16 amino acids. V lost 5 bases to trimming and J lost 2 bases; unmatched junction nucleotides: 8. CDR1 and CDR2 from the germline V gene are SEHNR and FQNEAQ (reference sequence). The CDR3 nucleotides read TGTGCCAGCAGCCAGGGGTCTAGCGGGGCCACAGATACGCAGTATTTT. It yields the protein CASSQGSSGATDTQYF.

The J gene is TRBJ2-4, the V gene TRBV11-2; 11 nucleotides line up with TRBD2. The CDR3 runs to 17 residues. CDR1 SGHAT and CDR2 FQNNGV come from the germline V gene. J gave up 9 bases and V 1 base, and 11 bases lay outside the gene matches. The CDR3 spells CASSLGSSGRSGGIQYF. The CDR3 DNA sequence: TGTGCCAGCAGCTTAGGTTCTAGCGGGAGGTCGGGGGGCATTCAGTACTTC.

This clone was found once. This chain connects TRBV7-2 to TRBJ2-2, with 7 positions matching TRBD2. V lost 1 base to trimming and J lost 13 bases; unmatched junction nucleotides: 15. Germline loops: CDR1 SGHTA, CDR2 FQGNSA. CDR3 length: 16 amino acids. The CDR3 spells CASSLVLGLAAEGLFF. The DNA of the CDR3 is TGTGCCAGCAGCTTAGTTCTTGGCCTAGCGGCCGAAGGGCTGTTTTTT.

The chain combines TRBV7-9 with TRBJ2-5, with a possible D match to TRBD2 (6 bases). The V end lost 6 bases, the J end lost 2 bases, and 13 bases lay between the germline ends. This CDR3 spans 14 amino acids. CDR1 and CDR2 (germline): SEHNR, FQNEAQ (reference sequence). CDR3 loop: CASRRGALQETQYF. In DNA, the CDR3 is TGTGCCAGCAGGCGCGGGGCCCTTCAAGAGACCCAGTACTTC.

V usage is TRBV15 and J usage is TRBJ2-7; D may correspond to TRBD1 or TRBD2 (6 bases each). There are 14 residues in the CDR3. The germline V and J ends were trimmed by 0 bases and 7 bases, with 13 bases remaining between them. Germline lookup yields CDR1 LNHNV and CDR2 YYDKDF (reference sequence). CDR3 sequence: CATSRDPGAQEQYF. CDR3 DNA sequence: TGTGCCACCAGCAGAGATCCGGGGGCGCAAGAGCAGTACTTC.

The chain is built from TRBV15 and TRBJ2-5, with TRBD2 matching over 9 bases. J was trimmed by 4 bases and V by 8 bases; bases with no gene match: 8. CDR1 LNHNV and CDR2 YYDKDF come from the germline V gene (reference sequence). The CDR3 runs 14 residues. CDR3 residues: CATGTSLSPETQYF. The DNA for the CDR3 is TGTGCCACCGGGACTAGCTTATCTCCAGAGACCCAGTACTTC.

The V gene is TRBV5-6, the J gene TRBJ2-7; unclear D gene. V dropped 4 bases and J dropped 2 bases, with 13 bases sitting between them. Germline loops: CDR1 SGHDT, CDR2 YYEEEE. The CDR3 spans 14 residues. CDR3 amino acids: CASSPTWSAYEQYF. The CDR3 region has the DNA TGTGCCAGCAGCCCGACCTGGTCAGCCTACGAGCAGTACTTC.

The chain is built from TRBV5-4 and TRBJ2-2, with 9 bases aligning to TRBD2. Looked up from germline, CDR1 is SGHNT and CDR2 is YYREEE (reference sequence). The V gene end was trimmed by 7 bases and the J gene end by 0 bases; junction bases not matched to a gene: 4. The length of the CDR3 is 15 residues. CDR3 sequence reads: CASAAGGPNTGELFF. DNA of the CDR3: TGTGCCAGCGCTGCGGGAGGGCCGAACACCGGGGAGCTGTTTTTT.

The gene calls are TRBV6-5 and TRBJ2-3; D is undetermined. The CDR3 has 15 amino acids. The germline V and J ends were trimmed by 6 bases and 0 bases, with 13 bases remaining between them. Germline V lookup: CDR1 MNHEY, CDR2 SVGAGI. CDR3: CASRGIQPSTDTQYF. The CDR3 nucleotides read TGTGCCAGCAGGGGAATACAGCCTAGCACAGATACGCAGTATTTT.